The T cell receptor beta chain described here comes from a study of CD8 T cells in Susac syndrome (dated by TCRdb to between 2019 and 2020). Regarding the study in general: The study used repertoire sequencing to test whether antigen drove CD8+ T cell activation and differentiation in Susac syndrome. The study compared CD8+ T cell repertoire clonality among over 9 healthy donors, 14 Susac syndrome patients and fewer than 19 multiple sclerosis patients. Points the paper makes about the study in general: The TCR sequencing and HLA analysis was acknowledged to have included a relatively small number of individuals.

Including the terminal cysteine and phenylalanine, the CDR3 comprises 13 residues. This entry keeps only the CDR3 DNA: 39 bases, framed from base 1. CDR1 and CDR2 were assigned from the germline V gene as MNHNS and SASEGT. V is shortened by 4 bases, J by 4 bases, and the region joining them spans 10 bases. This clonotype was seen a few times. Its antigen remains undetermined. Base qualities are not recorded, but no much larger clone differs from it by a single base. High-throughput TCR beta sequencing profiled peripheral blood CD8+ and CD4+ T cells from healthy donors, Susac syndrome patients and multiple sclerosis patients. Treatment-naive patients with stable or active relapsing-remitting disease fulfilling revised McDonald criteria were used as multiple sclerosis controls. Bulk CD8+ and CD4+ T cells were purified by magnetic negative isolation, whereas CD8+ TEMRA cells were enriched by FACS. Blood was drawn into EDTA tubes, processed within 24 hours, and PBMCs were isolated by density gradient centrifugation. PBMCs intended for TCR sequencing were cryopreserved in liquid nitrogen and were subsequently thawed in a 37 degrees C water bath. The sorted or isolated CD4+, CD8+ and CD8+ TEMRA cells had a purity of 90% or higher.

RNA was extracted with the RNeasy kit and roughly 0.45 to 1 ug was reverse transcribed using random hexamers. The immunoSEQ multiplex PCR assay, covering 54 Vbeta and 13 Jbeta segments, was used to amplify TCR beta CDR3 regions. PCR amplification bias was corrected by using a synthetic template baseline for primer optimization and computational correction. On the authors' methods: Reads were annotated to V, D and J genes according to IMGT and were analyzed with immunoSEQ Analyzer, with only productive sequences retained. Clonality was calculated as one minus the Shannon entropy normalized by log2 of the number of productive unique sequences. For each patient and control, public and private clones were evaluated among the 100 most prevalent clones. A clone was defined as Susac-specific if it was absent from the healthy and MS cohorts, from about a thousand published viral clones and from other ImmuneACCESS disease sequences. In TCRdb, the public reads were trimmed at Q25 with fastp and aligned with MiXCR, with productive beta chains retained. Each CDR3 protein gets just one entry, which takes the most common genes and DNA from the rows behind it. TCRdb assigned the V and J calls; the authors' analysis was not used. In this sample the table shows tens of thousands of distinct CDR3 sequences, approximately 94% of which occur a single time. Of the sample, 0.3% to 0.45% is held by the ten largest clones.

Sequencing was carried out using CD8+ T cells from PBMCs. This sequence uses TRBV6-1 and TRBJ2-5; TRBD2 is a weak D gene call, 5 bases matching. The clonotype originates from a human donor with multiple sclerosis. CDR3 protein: CASSAPEVETQYF. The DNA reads TGTGCCAGCAGTGCCCCGGAGGTAGAGACCCAGTACTTC.